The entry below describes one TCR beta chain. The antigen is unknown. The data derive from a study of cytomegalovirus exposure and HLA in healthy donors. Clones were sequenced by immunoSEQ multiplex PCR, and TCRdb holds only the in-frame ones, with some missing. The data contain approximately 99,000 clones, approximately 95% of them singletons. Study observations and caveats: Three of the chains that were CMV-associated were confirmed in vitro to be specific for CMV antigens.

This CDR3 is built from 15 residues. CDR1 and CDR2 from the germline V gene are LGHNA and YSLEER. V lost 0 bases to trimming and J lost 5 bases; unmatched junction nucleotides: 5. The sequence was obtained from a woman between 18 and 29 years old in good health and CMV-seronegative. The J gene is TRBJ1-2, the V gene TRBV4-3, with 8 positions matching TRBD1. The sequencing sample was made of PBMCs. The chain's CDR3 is CASSQEAGGGYGYTF. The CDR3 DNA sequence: TGCGCCAGCAGCCAAGAGGCAGGGGGCGGGTATGGCTACACCTTC.